The text below deals with one T cell receptor (beta chain). The CDR3 has 16 residues. Germline CDR1 and CDR2: SGHRS and YFSETQ. V lost 0 bases to trimming and J lost 3 bases; unmatched junction nucleotides: 8. The data were taken from a study of T cells after yellow fever vaccination. A universal primer site and UMIs were added as TCR cDNA was made by 5'RACE template switching. TCRdb re-called the 5' RACE reads with MiXCR, one entry per CDR3 protein. The table has a few hundred thousand distinct CDR3 sequences, approximately 3.9% seen once. The sample was PBMCs, taken on the day of the yellow fever booster vaccination. This receptor was identified in a man younger than 35 who received the YFV17D yellow fever vaccine. The rearrangement links TRBV5-1 to TRBJ1-2, with TRBD1 matching over 7 bases. The CDR3: CASSLALIDRDYGYTF. The CDR3 nucleotides read TGCGCCAGCAGCTTGGCGTTAATCGACAGGGACTATGGCTACACCTTC.